This T cell receptor beta chain was documented in a study of beta chain features in type 1 diabetes. This clone was detected a few times. The same CDR3 is also encoded by other DNA sequences in this sample. Expressed TCRB transcripts were sequenced because the entire RNA isolate underwent reverse transcription. Using immunoSEQ multiplex PCR, the repertoire was profiled, and TCRdb retains in-frame clones only, with some absent. The sample yields a few hundred thousand clones, around 9.6% seen once. CDR3 length: 13 residues. V gave up 3 bases and J gave up 0 bases, with 5 bases separating them. CDR1 KGHSH and CDR2 LQKENI come from the germline V gene.

The sequenced sample consisted of naive CD4+ T cells from blood. This TCR derives from a woman aged 18 to 35 in good health. V gene TRBV18 combines with J gene TRBJ1-1; D gene unclear. CDR3 amino acids: CASSPTVNTEAFF. CDR3 DNA sequence: TGTGCCAGCTCACCTACAGTGAACACTGAAGCTTTCTTT.